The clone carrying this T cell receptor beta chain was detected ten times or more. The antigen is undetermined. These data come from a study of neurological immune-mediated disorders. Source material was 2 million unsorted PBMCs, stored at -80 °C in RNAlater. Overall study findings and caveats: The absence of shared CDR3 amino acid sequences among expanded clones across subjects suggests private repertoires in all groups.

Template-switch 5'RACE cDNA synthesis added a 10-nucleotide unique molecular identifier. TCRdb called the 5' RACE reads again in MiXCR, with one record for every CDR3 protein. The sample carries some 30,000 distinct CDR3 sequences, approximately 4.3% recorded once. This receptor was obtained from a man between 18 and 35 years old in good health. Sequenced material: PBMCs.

The CDR3, as DNA: TGCAGCGCTGAGGTTTCGTCCTACGAGCAGTACTTC. Translation gives CSAEVSSYEQYF. V and J are TRBV29-1 and TRBJ2-7; D ambiguous. The CDR3 is 12 amino acids. From germline, CDR1 is SQVTM and CDR2 ANQGSEA. V lost 7 bases and J lost 1, with 11 bases in between.